This T cell receptor (beta chain) is from a study of post-analysis software for immune sequencing data (dated by TCRdb to about 2015). About the study as a whole: The recorded disease courses included relapsing-remitting, secondary progressive and progressive-relapsing multiple sclerosis, and some patients had no subtype annotation. A subset of samples was prepared in parallel using single-end sample barcoding, then pooled and co-amplified after Illumina adapter ligation. Patient repertoires were compared against roughly 12 previously published healthy control repertoires from donors aged roughly 6 to 28 years. Overall study outcomes, separate from this receptor: The multiple sclerosis patient group was slightly younger than the control group. Patients showed significantly higher frequencies than controls for several TRBV segments, among them TRBV5-6, TRBV5-1 and TRBV20-1. Direct clustering with F measure revealed strong co-clustering of samples prepared in the same batch, which led to a batch-effect correction. Compared with controls, multiple sclerosis patients had significantly lower normalized Chao1 diversity, a finding suggesting substantial peripheral T-cell clonal expansion.

The CDR3 runs 15 amino acids, cysteine and phenylalanine included. Of the read, only the CDR3 DNA is kept; its 45 bases are in frame from base 1. Per the germline V gene (reference sequence), SEHNR is the CDR1 and FQNEAQ is the CDR2. Trimming takes 2 bases off V and 3 bases off J; junction bases not matched to a gene: 2. To demonstrate the VDJtools post-analysis software, the study profiled TCR beta repertoires from the peripheral blood of around 13 young patients with multiple sclerosis. Multiple sclerosis patients were children and adolescents aged 6 to 15 years. A word on this clonotype: It lacks a known antigen. No much larger clonotype is one base removed from it; base qualities were not supplied.

The library was prepared using PCR. TCRdb lists the instrument as Illumina HiSeq 2500. To reduce PCR and sequencing biases, unique molecular identifiers were incorporated into the TCR beta cDNA libraries. About 500,000 cDNA molecules were obtained for every 1 to 10 million input T cells, so each molecule roughly corresponded to one T cell. The patient libraries were prepared and sequenced using the same protocol as the earlier healthy control dataset. Within a given batch, samples were prepared together, multiplexed and sequenced on the same HiSeq lane. The authors' analysis ran thus. Raw barcoded reads were processed with MIGEC, and single-read molecular identifier groups were discarded before consensus assembly and CDR3 extraction. Clonotype tables were post-analysed with VDJtools, and diversity was normalized by down-sampling all datasets to the smallest sample size. In repertoire overlap clustering, CDR3 amino acid sequences, but not nucleotide sequences, were matched to correct batch-related cross-sample contamination. Through fastp at Q25 and MiXCR, TCRdb rebuilt clones from the public reads, retaining in-frame beta chains. Rows are unified per CDR3 protein, each entry keeping the most common DNA and genes. These V and J calls rely on TCRdb rather than the paper's analysis. The sample has approximately 770,000 distinct CDR3 sequences on record, under 60% of them singletons. Of the sample, 4.9% falls within the top ten clones.

The receptor was isolated from a girl between 10 and 17 years old with multiple sclerosis. The V and J segments used are TRBV7-9 and TRBJ1-4, with 8 bases aligning to TRBD1. The specimen was blood. The CDR3 amino acid sequence is: CASSLQGAPNEKLFF. The nucleotides are TGTGCCAGCAGCTTACAGGGGGCCCCTAATGAAAAACTGTTTTTT.